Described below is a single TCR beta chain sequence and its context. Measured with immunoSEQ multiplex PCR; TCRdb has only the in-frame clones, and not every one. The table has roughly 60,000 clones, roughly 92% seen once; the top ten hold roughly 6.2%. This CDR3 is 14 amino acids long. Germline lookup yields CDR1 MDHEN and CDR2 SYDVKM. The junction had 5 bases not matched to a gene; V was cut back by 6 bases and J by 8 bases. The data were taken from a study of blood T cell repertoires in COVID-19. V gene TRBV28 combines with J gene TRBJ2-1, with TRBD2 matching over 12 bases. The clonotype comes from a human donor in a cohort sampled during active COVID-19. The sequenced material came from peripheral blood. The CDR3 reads CASSQLAGGYEQFF. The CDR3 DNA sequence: TGTGCCAGCAGCCAGCTAGCGGGGGGGTATGAGCAGTTCTTC.